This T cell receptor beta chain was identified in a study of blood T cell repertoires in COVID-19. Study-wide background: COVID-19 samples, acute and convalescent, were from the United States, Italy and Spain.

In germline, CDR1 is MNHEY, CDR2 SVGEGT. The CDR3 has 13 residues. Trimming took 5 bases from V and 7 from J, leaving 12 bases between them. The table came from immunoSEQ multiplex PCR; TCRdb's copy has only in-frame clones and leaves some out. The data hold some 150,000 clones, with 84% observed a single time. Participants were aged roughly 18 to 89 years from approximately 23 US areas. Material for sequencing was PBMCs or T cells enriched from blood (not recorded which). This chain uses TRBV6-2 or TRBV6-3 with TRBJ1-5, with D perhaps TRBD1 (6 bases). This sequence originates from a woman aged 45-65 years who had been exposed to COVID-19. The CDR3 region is CASSRQGRQPQHF. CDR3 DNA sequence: TGTGCCAGCAGTCGCCAGGGGCGGCAGCCCCAGCATTTT.